This passage covers 27 T cell receptor beta chains from one sample sequenced in a study of metastatic and nonmetastatic thyroid tumors. TCRdb reanalyzed the PCR reads with MiXCR. The table shows 60,000 or so clones, with 4% to 4.5% occurring only once. Thyroid surgery was preceded by no treatment in any patient. Sequencing was carried out using blood. All receptors derive from a female donor with papillary thyroid cancer or a benign thyroid nodule (not recorded which). Some clones in this sample may be carry-over from other donors' samples.

The chain couples TRBV11-2 to TRBJ1-2; 8 positions match TRBD1. Per germline, CDR1 SGHAT and CDR2 FQNNGV. The length of the CDR3 is 16 residues. The J segment lost 4 bases and the V segment lost 4 bases, leaving 11 bases of the junction unmatched. The CDR3: CASSSYRDRRLYGYTF. The CDR3 DNA is TGTGCCAGCAGCTCCTACCGGGACAGGAGACTCTATGGCTACACCTTC.

This clone came up many times. V gene TRBV7-3 combines with J gene TRBJ2-3; TRBD2 agrees at 8 bases. Germline lookup yields CDR1 SGHTA and CDR2 FQGTGA. CDR3 size: 14 residues. Trimming removed 3 bases from V and 5 bases from J; junction bases left unmatched: 4. The CDR3 loop is CASSLGLAGDTQYF. The CDR3 coding sequence is TGTGCCAGCAGCTTGGGGCTAGCGGGAGATACGCAGTATTTT.

This clone was recorded many times. This chain joins TRBV28 and TRBJ2-1; D tentatively reads TRBD1 or TRBD2 (5 bases each). V lost 7 bases to trimming and J lost 2 bases, with 12 bases between them. Germline CDR1 and CDR2: MDHEN and SYDVKM. The length of the CDR3 is 14 residues. The CDR3, as DNA: TGTGCCAGCATCCGTGGGGGAACCTACAATGAGCAGTTCTTC. Its protein is CASIRGGTYNEQFF.

In this sample, this clone turned up many times. J is TRBJ2-7 and V is TRBV6-1; possibly TRBD1 or TRBD2 for D (5 bases each). The V end was cut by 5 bases, the J end by 3 bases, with 17 bases between. The CDR3 runs to 15 residues. Germline CDR1 reads MNHNS; CDR2 reads SASEGT. The CDR3 region has the DNA TGTGCCAGCAGTTACAACGGGGCTCCAATCTACGAGCAGTACTTC. Protein product: CASSYNGAPIYEQYF.

This clone was seen ten or more times. The V and J genes are TRBV12-3 or TRBV12-4 and TRBJ2-5; 10 positions agree with TRBD1. The CDR3 sequence is 15 residues long. Trimming at V came to 7 bases and at J to 3 bases, leaving 8 bases not matched to a gene. The CDR3: CASIRGQGVEETQYF. Written as DNA, the CDR3 is TGTGCCAGCATTCGAGGACAGGGGGTCGAAGAGACCCAGTACTTC.

The rearrangement uses TRBV6-5 and TRBJ2-7; D is tentatively TRBD1 or TRBD2 (5 bases each). The V gene's germline CDR1 is MNHEY and CDR2 SVGAGI. This CDR3 spans 11 amino acids. Trimming took 2 bases from V and 6 from J, leaving 5 bases between them. CDR3 nucleotides: TGTGCCAGCAGTTACGGGGGCGAGCAGTACTTC. It yields the protein CASSYGGEQYF.

This clone came up many times. The gene calls are TRBV24-1 and TRBJ1-5; 9 positions agree with TRBD1. CDR1 and CDR2 (germline): KGHDR, SFDVKD. V lost 4 bases and J lost 3; bases outside the gene matches: 3. The CDR3 is 15 residues long. Here the CDR3 reads CATSEGTGFNQPQHF. Here the CDR3 DNA reads TGTGCCACCAGTGAAGGGACAGGGTTCAATCAGCCCCAGCATTTT.

This clone was seen a handful of times. Possible read error: a much larger clone is one base away. This CDR3 is also generated by other DNA sequences in the sample. The rearrangement uses TRBV29-1 and TRBJ2-2; 7 bases line up with TRBD1. CDR1 and CDR2 from the germline V gene are SQVTM and ANQGSEA. The CDR3 is 12 amino acids. This chain's CDR3 is CSVTGTTRELFF. Written as DNA, the CDR3 is TGCAGCGTGACAGGGACCACCAGGGAGCTTTTTTTT.

The chain joins TRBV28 to TRBJ2-1; D is unclear. The CDR3 sequence is 12 residues long. Germline V gives CDR1 MDHEN, CDR2 SYDVKM. V lost 7 bases and J lost 5, with 9 bases in between. The CDR3 nucleotides are TGTGCCAGCACCACTACCCACAATGAGCAGTTCTTC. As protein: CASTTTHNEQFF.

This clone has more than one count but fewer than ten. This sequence joins TRBV6-4 and TRBJ1-1; no clear D gene. The length of the CDR3 is 14 residues. Trimming stripped 5 bases from V and 4 bases from J, with 14 bases between. In germline, CDR1 is MRHNA, CDR2 SNTAGT. The DNA for the CDR3 is TGTGCCAGCAGTCCCGGCGGGGTGAGCACTGAAGCTTTCTTT. It translates to CASSPGGVSTEAFF.

This clone came up many times. This chain uses TRBV5-6 with TRBJ2-5; D not resolved. Trimming took off 5 bases at V and 0 bases at J, with 14 bases between the two ends. CDR3 length equals 15 residues. Germline V gives CDR1 SGHDT, CDR2 YYEEEE. In DNA form, the CDR3 reads TGTGCCAGCAGTGCGGTGTTGCTGTACCAAGAGACCCAGTACTTC. Translation gives CASSAVLLYQETQYF.

In its sample, this clone was seen many times. This chain uses TRBV20-1 with TRBJ1-2; no firm D call. The CDR3 runs to 16 residues. Per the germline V gene, CDR1 is DFQATT and CDR2 is SNEGSKA (reference sequence). Trimming left V 0 bases short and J 4 bases short, with 18 bases between. The CDR3 here is CSARDPSRPEGYGYTF. The CDR3 DNA reads as TGCAGTGCTAGAGATCCATCCCGACCCGAAGGCTATGGCTACACCTTC.

This clone was seen a few times. A read error may be the cause here, since a much bigger clone is one base away. This CDR3 is also generated by other DNA sequences in the sample. CDR3: CASSLQGSFGNEQFF. The CDR3 DNA follows: TGTGCCAGTAGTCTACAGGGTTCCTTCGGCAATGAGCAGTTCTTC. The chain carries TRBV19 and TRBJ2-1; perhaps TRBD1 as D (6 bases). This CDR3 contains 15 residues. Per the germline V gene, CDR1 is LNHDA and CDR2 is SQIVND (reference sequence). Deletions cut 5 bases from V and 6 bases from J, with 17 bases between.

At least ten counts were recorded for this clone. The chain recombines TRBV7-2 with TRBJ1-2, with 8 positions matching TRBD1. V lost 0 bases, J lost 5 bases, and 5 bases stayed unmatched. Germline V gene sequence: CDR1 SGHTA, CDR2 FQGNSA. The CDR3 covers 15 residues. The CDR3 DNA is TGTGCCAGCAGCTTAGCCAGGGGGCCGTCTTATGGCTACACCTTC. It encodes CASSLARGPSYGYTF.

This clone has just a few counts. This chain joins TRBV28 and TRBJ1-2, with D perhaps matching TRBD1 (5 bases). V was trimmed by 8 bases and J by 8 bases, leaving 24 bases between them. Germline lookup yields CDR1 MDHEN and CDR2 SYDVKM. This CDR3 spans 15 amino acids. The CDR3 sequence: CASSTRTLLTRGYTF. The CDR3 DNA follows: TGTGCCAGCTCTACAAGGACACTACTTACTCGGGGCTACACCTTC.

This clone was found many times. The CDR3 DNA reads TGCAGTGCCCCCATCTGGGGCACAGATACGCAGTATTTT. The encoded protein is CSAPIWGTDTQYF. The chain recombines TRBV20-1 with TRBJ2-3; D call uncertain. Trimming shortened V by 6 bases and J by 1 base, and 11 bases separated the two germline ends. Germline CDR1 reads DFQATT; CDR2 reads SNEGSKA (reference sequence). CDR3 length: 13 residues.

This clone was found many times. The V gene is TRBV18, the J gene TRBJ2-7; TRBD1 agrees at 7 bases. The length of the CDR3 is 14 residues. Looked up from germline, CDR1 is KGHSH and CDR2 is LQKENI. With 7 bases clipped from V and 3 bases from J, the junction kept 9 bases outside the gene matches. This chain's CDR3 is CASCWDSRGYEQYF. CDR3 coding DNA: TGTGCCAGCTGTTGGGACAGCAGGGGCTACGAGCAGTACTTC. Based on the CDR3 plus reference TRBV18 and TRBJ2-7, the full variable domain is NAGVMQNPRHLVRRRGQEARLRCSPMKGHSHVYWYRQLPEEGLKFMVYLQKENIIDESGMPKERFSAEFPKEGPSILRIQQVVRGDSAAYFCASCWDSRGYEQYFGPGTRLTVT.

This clone was seen repeatedly, ten times or more. The rearrangement links TRBV11-3 to TRBJ2-1; either TRBD1 or TRBD2 may fit D (6 bases each). Germline assignment: CDR1 SGHNT and CDR2 YENEEA. The CDR3 is made up of 15 amino acids. Between the trimmed V and J ends, which lost 3 bases and 5 bases, there was a span of 14 bases. The CDR3 loop is CASSFPGAPNNEQFF. Here the CDR3 DNA reads TGTGCCAGCAGCTTCCCGGGGGCCCCGAACAATGAGCAGTTCTTC.

This clone was counted a few times. The genes are TRBV7-8 and TRBJ2-7; 12 bases are a match to TRBD2. Germline V lookup: CDR1 SGHVS, CDR2 FQNEAQ. V lost 5 bases to trimming and J lost 6 bases; unmatched junction nucleotides: 5. This CDR3 contains 14 residues. The CDR3 is CASSGRLAGAEQYF. CDR3 DNA: TGTGCCAGCAGCGGGCGACTAGCGGGAGCCGAGCAGTACTTC.

This clone turned up a few times. One end of the junction is discordant with germline, which a read error may explain. The genes are TRBV28 and TRBJ2-1; no clear D gene. The CDR3 extends over 15 amino acids. Germline CDR1 is MDHEN and CDR2 is SYDVKM. The CDR3 nucleotides read TGTGCCAGCAGTTTTGGTCAGAGCTCCTACAATGATCAGTTCTTC. Amino acids: CASSFGQSSYNDQFF. The full variable domain, rest sourced from reference TRBV28 and TRBJ2-1, is DVKVTQSSRYLVKRTGEKVFLECVQDMDHENMFWYRQDPGLGLRLIYFSYDVKMKEKGDIPEGYSVSREKKERFSLILESASTNQTSMYLCASSFGQSSYNDQFFGPGTRLTVL.

This clone came up many times. The junction does not match germline at one end; this may be a read error. The V call is TRBV20-1, the J call TRBJ1-3, with TRBD1 as a possible D gene (5 bases). This CDR3 has 11 amino acids. Germline V gene lookup returns CDR1 DFQATT and CDR2 SNEGSKA (reference sequence). Here the CDR3 DNA reads TGCAGTGCCCGAACATGGGACGGTGTAAATTTT. Protein: CSARTWDGVNF.

This clone was detected only a few times. The chain uses TRBV2 and TRBJ1-5; D is uncertain. Germline V gives CDR1 SNHLY, CDR2 FYNNEI. V gave up 1 base and J gave up 4 bases, with 11 bases separating them. This CDR3 contains 15 residues. CDR3 in amino acids: CASSEGQARNQPQHF. CDR3 nucleotide sequence: TGTGCCAGCAGTGAAGGTCAGGCCAGAAATCAGCCCCAGCATTTT. Full variable domain (remainder filled in from reference TRBV2 and TRBJ1-5): EPEVTQTPSHQVTQMGQEVILRCVPISNHLYFYWYRQILGQKVEFLVSFYNNEISEKSEIFDDQFSVERPDGSNFTLKIRSTKLEDSAMYFCASSEGQARNQPQHFGDGTRLSIL.

This clone was observed a handful of times. The conserved final phenylalanine or tryptophan is absent from the CDR3, which likely points to a read error. This chain connects TRBV27 to TRBJ1-2, with 7 bases identical to TRBD1. V lost 6 bases to trimming and J lost 9 bases; unmatched junction nucleotides: 13. The germline CDR1 and CDR2 sequences are MNHEY and SMNVEV (reference sequence). The CDR3 covers 14 residues. The CDR3 protein is CASSLTGNWNCYTL. CDR3 DNA: TGTGCCAGCAGCCTGACAGGGAACTGGAATTGCTACACCCTC.

Of note for this clone: The junction departs from the called germline gene at one end, perhaps through a read error. The chain has TRBV19 and TRBJ2-7; D perhaps matches TRBD2 (5 bases). The CDR3 totals 13 residues. Germline assignment: CDR1 LNHDA and CDR2 SQIVND (reference sequence). The CDR3 spells CASSIGRRVEQYF. CDR3 sequence (DNA): TGTGCCAGTAGTATAGGGAGGAGAGTGGAGCAGTACTTT.

The chain joins TRBV27 to TRBJ2-7; D remains ambiguous. Germline V gene lookup returns CDR1 MNHEY and CDR2 SMNVEV (reference sequence). The V end lost 4 bases, the J end lost 0 bases, and 13 bases lay between the germline ends. The CDR3 has 15 residues. This CDR3 is CASSSIGFSSYEQYF. CDR3 DNA: TGTGCCAGCAGTTCGATAGGTTTCAGCTCCTACGAGCAGTACTTC.

The gene calls are TRBV5-5 and TRBJ2-7, with D unclear. This CDR3 region has 13 residues. Trimming removed 2 bases from V and 2 bases from J, with 8 bases in between. Germline CDR1 and CDR2: SGHKS and YYEKEE (reference sequence). The CDR3 spells CASSFYGPYEQYF. CDR3 bases: TGTGCCAGCAGCTTTTACGGCCCCTACGAGCAGTACTTC.

In this sample, this clone turned up many times. The chain uses TRBV2 and TRBJ2-1; 7 nucleotides line up with TRBD2. From germline, CDR1 is SNHLY and CDR2 FYNNEI. The CDR3 extends over 15 amino acids. The J segment lost 6 bases and the V segment lost 0 bases, leaving 5 bases of the junction unmatched. The DNA of the CDR3 is TGTGCCAGCAGTGAAGCGGCGGCTAGCGGCAATGAGCAGTTCTTC. It specifies CASSEAAASGNEQFF.